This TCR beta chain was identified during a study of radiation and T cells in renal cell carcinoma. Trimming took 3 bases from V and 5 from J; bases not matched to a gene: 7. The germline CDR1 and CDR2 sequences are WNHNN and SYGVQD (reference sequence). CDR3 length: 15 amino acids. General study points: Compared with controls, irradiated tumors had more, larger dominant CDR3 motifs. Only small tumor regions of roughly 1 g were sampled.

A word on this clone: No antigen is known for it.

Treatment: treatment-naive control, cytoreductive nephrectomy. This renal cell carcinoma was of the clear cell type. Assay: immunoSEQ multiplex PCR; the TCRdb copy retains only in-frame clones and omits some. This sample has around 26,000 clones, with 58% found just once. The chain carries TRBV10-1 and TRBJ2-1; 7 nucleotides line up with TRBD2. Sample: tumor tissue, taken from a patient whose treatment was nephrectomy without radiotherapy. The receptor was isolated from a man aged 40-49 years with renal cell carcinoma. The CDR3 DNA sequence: TGCGCCAGCAGTGAAGGCGGGAGCCCCCACAATGAGCAGTTCTTC. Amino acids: CASSEGGSPHNEQFF.